Presented here are 5 T cell receptor beta chains from one specimen sequenced in a study of tumor-infiltrating lymphocytes in primary liver carcinoma. The source of the blood RNA was unsorted whole blood, and germline DNA was extracted as well. With a constant-region primer, TCR beta cDNA was made from around 520 ng of total RNA. Three nested multiplex PCR rounds, a slightly modified ARM-PCR method, built the TCR beta libraries. The opening two PCR rounds, around 11 cycles each, paired TRBV1-TRBV30 forward primers with a C-beta reverse primer. TCRdb itself ran the multiplex PCR reads through MiXCR, one entry per CDR3 protein. This table holds a few hundred thousand distinct CDR3 sequences, 45% to 70% found once. Sequenced input: peripheral blood. The receptors shown here come from a woman aged 30 to 39 with primary liver carcinoma and hepatitis B virus infection.

Note on this clonotype: An end of the junction differs from the germline gene, which may be a read error. This chain connects TRBV11-2 to TRBJ1-4; no clear D gene. The length of the CDR3 is 13 residues. Germline V CDR1 and CDR2: SGHAT, FQNNGV. CDR3 region: CVSSPRANEKLFF. The CDR3 coding sequence is TGTGTCAGCAGCCCCCGCGCTAATGAAAAACTGTTTTTT. Full variable domain (rest looked up from reference TRBV11-2 and TRBJ1-4): EAGVAQSPRYKIIEKRQSVAFWCNPISGHATLYWYQQILGQGPKLLIQFQNNGVVDDSQLPKDRFSAERLKGVDSTLKIQPAKLEDSAVYLCVSSPRANEKLFFGSGTQLSVL.

For this clonotype: At one end the junction does not follow the germline gene, possibly because of a read error. This chain links TRBV7-9 with TRBJ2-6; the match to TRBD2 covers 7 bases. There are 16 residues in the CDR3. Germline V lookup: CDR1 SEHNR, CDR2 FQNEAQ (reference sequence). The CDR3 is CASSLRAGAGVNVLTF. The DNA for the CDR3 is TGTGCCAGCAGCTTACGTGCGGGAGCTGGGGTCAACGTCCTGACTTTC.

Remarks on this clonotype: The missing conserved phenylalanine or tryptophan at the end of this CDR3 makes a read error likely. The chain uses TRBV4-1 and TRBJ1-2, with 8 bases identical to TRBD1. Germline CDR1 reads MGHRA; CDR2 reads YSYEKL. The CDR3 is 15 residues long. The CDR3 here is CANSPGQAVYCGYTS. CDR3 nucleotides: TGCGCCAACAGCCCGGGACAGGCAGTTTACTGTGGCTACACCTCC.

Note on this clonotype: It is likely a read error, because the conserved phenylalanine at the end of the CDR3 is missing. V and J are TRBV14 and TRBJ1-1; the D gene is possibly TRBD1 (5 bases). CDR3 length: 15 amino acids. V was trimmed by 4 bases and J by 1 base, leaving 13 bases between them. Germline V gene sequence: CDR1 SGHDN, CDR2 FVKESK. CDR3 DNA sequence: TGTGCCAGCAGCCCGAGGGGTTTCAAGAACACTGAAGCTTTCCTT. It specifies CASSPRGFKNTEAFL.

This clonotype was counted at least ten times. The chain couples TRBV6-1 to TRBJ2-4; D not resolved. The CDR3 runs to 12 residues. CDR1 and CDR2 from the germline V gene are MNHNS and SASEGT. Trimming cost V 7 bases and J 8 bases, with 12 bases left between them. The CDR3, as DNA: TGTGCCAGCAACAAAGCTTTGGACATTCAGTACTTC. Amino acids: CASNKALDIQYF.